This TCR beta chain was sequenced during a study of Ad26.COV2.S vaccination and SARS-CoV-2 variants. Stated treatment: 15 to 20 received Ad26.COV2.S at low or high dose, single or two shots; 5 received placebo; per-sample allocation not given. Following the first vaccine or placebo injection, samples were taken on day 63. The CDR3 length is 14 residues. The J segment lost 5 bases and the V segment lost 5 bases, leaving 7 bases of the junction unmatched. From germline, CDR1 is SEHNR and CDR2 FQNEAQ (reference sequence). The assay was immunoSEQ multiplex PCR, and TCRdb's table has in-frame clones only and misses some. The sample has approximately 350,000 clones, about nine tenths seen once.

This TCR was sampled from a person aged 18-65 years who received the Ad26.COV2.S COVID-19 vaccine or a placebo. The sequences come from peripheral blood, collected in a trial of Ad26.COV2.S vaccine versus placebo. V gene TRBV7-9 combines with J gene TRBJ2-5, with 8 bases that match TRBD2. Written as DNA, the CDR3 is TGTGCCAGCAGCCTAACTAGCGGATGGGAGACCCAGTACTTC. It codes for CASSLTSGWETQYF.